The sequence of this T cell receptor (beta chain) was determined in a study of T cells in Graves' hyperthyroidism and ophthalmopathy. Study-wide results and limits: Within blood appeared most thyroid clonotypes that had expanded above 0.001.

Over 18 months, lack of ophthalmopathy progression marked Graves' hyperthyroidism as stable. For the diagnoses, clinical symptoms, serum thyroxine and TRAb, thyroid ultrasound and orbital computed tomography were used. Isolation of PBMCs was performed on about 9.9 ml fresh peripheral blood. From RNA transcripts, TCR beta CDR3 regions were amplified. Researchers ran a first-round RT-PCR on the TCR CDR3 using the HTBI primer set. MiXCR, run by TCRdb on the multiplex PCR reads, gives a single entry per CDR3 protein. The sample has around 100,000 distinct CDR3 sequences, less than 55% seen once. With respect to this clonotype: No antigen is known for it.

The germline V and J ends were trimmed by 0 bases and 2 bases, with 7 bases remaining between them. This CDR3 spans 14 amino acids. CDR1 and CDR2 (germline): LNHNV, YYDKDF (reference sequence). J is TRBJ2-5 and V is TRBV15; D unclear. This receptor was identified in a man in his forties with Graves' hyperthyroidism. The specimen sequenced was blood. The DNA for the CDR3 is TGTGCCACCAGCAGAGAGGGTCGACAAGAGACCCAGTACTTC. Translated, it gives CATSREGRQETQYF.